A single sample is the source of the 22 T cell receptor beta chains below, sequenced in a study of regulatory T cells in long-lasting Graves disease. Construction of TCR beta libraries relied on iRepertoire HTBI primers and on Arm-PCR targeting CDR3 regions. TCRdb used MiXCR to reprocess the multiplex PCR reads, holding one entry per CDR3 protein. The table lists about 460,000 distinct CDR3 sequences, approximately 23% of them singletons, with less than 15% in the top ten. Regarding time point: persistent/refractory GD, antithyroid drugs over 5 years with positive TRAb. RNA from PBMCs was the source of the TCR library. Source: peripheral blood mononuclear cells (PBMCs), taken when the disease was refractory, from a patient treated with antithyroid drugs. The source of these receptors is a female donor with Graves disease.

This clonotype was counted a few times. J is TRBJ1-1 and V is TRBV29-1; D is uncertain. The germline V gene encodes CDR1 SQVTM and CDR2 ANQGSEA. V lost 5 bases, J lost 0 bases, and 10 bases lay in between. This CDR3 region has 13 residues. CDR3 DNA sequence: TGCAGCGTTAGGCACAGCATGAACACTGAAGCTTTCTTT. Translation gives CSVRHSMNTEAFF.

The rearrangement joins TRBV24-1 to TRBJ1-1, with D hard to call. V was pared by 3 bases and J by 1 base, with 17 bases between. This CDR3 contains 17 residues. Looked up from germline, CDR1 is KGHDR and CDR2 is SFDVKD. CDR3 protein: CATSDPREGRPNTEAFF. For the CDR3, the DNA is TGTGCCACCAGTGATCCCAGAGAGGGCAGGCCGAACACTGAAGCTTTCTTT.

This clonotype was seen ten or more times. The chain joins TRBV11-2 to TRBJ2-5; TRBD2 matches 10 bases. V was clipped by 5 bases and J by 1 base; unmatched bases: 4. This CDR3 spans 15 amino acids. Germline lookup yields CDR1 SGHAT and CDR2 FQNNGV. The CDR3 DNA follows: TGTGCCAGCAGCACACTAGCGGGGAGCCAAGAGACCCAGTACTTC. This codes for CASSTLAGSQETQYF.

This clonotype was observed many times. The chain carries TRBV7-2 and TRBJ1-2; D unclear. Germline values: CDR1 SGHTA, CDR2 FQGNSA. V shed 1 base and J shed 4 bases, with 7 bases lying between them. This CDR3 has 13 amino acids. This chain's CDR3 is CASSLVDRYGYTF. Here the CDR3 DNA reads TGTGCCAGCAGCTTAGTGGACCGCTATGGCTACACCTTC.

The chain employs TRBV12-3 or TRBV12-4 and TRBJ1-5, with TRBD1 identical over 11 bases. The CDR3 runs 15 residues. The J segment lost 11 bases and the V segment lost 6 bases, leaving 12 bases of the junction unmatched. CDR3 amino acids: CASRDSGTGGRSQHF. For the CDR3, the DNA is TGTGCCAGCAGGGACTCCGGGACAGGGGGTCGGTCCCAGCATTTT.

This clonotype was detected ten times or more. CDR3 bases: TGTGCCAGTGAAGACGGGGGACAGGGGATGTGGGAGACCCAGTACTTC. Translated, it gives CASEDGGQGMWETQYF. The rearrangement uses TRBV6-1 and TRBJ2-5, with 10 bases that match TRBD1. Germline-derived CDR1 and CDR2 are MNHNS and SASEGT. The CDR3 is 16 amino acids. Trimming cost V 9 bases and J 5 bases; bases outside gene matches: 15.

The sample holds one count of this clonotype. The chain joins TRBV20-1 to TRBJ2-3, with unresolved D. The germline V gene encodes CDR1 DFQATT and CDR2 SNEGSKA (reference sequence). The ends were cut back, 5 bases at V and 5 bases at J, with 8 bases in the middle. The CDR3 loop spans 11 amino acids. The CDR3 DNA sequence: TGCAGTGCTCCTCTCGTAGATACGCAGTATTTT. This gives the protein CSAPLVDTQYF.

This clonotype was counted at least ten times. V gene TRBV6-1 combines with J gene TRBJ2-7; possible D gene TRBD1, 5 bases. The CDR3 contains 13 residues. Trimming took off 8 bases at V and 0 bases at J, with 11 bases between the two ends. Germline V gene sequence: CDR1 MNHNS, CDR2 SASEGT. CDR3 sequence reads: CASQSQGSYEQYF. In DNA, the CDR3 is TGTGCCAGCCAGTCCCAGGGCTCCTACGAGCAGTACTTC.

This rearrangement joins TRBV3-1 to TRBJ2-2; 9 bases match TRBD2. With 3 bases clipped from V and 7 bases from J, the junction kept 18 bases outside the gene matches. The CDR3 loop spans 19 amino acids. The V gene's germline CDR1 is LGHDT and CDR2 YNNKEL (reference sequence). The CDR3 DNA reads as TGTGCCAGCAGCCATCCCTTGCCTAGCGGGACTCCTTGGGGCGGGGAGCTGTTTTTT. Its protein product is CASSHPLPSGTPWGGELFF.

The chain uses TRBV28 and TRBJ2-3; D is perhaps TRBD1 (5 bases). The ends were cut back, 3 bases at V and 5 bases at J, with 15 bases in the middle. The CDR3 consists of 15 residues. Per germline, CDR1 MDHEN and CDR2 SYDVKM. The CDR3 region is CASSFGNIRGDTQYF. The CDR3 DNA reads TGTGCCAGCAGTTTTGGGAACATAAGGGGAGATACGCAGTATTTT. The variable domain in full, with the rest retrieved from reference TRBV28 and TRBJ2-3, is DVKVTQSSRYLVKRTGEKVFLECVQDMDHENMFWYRQDPGLGLRLIYFSYDVKMKEKGDIPEGYSVSREKKERFSLILESASTNQTSMYLCASSFGNIRGDTQYFGPGTRLTVL.

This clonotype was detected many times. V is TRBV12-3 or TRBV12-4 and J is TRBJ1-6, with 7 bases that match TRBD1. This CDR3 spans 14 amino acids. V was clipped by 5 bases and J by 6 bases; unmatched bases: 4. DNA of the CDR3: TGTGCCAGCAGTACCGGGACAGCTAATTCACCCCTCCACTTT. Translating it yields CASSTGTANSPLHF.

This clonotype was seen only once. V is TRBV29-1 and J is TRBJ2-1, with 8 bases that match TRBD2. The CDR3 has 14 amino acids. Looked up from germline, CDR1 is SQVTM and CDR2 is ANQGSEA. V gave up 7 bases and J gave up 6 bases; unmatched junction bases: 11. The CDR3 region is CSAGFLREANEQFF. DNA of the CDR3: TGCAGCGCTGGGTTCTTGCGGGAGGCCAATGAGCAGTTCTTC.

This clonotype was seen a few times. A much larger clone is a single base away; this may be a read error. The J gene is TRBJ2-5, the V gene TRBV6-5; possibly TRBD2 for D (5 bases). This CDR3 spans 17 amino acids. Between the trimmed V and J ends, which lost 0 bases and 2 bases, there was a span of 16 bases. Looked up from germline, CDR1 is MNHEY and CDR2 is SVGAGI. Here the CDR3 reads CASSYSHLSPGQETQYF. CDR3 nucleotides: TGTGCCAGCAGTTACTCGCACCTTTCCCCGGGACAAGAGACCCAGTACTTC.

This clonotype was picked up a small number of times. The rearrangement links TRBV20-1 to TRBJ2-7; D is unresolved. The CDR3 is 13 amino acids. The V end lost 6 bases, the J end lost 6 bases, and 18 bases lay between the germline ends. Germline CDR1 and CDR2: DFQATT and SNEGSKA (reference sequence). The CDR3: CSAPATLKGEQYF. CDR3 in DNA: TGCAGTGCCCCGGCCACCCTCAAGGGCGAGCAGTACTTC.

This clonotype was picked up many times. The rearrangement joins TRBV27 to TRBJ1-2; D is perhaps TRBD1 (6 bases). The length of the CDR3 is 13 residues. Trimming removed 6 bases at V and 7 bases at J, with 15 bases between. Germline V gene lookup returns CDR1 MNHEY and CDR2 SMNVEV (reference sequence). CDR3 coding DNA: TGTGCCAGCAGGCAAGACAGGAGGGGTGGCTACACCTTC. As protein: CASRQDRRGGYTF.

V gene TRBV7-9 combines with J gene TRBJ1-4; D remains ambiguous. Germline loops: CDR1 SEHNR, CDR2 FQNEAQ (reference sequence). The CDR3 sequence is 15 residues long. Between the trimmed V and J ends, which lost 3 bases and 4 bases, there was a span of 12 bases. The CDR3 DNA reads TGTGCCAGCAGCTTCGGCTCAGGAAATAATGAAAAACTGTTTTTT. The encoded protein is CASSFGSGNNEKLFF.

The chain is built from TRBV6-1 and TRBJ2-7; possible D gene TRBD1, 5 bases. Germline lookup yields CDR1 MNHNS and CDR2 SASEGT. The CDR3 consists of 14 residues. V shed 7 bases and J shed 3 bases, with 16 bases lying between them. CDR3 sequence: CASTLSAGHYEQYF. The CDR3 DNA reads TGTGCCAGCACCTTATCAGCAGGGCACTACGAGCAGTACTTC.

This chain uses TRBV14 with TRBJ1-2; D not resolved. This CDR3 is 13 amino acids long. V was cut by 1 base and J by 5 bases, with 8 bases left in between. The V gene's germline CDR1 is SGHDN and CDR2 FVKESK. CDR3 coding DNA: TGTGCCAGCAGCCAAGGGGTGGGGTATGGCTACACCTTC. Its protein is CASSQGVGYGYTF. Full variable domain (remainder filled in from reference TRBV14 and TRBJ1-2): EAGVTQFPSHSVIEKGQTVTLRCDPISGHDNLYWYRRVMGKEIKFLLHFVKESKQDESGMPNNRFLAERTGGTYSTLKVQPAELEDSGVYFCASSQGVGYGYTFGSGTRLTVV.

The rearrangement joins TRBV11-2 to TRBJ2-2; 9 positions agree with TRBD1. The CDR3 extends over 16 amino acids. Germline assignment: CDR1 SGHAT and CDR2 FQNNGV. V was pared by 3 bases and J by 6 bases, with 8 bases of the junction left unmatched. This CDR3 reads CASSFPYRGRAGELFF. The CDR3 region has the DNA TGTGCCAGCAGCTTTCCTTACAGGGGGCGCGCCGGGGAGCTGTTTTTT. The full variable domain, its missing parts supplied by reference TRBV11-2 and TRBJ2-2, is EAGVAQSPRYKIIEKRQSVAFWCNPISGHATLYWYQQILGQGPKLLIQFQNNGVVDDSQLPKDRFSAERLKGVDSTLKIQPAKLEDSAVYLCASSFPYRGRAGELFFGEGSRLTVL.

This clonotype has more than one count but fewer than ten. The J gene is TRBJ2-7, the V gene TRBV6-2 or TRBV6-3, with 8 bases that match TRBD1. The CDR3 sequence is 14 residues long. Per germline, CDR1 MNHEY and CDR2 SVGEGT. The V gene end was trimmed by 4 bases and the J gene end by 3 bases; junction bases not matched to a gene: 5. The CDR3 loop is CASSWDRLFYEQYF. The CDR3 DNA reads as TGTGCCAGCAGTTGGGACAGGCTTTTCTACGAGCAGTACTTC.

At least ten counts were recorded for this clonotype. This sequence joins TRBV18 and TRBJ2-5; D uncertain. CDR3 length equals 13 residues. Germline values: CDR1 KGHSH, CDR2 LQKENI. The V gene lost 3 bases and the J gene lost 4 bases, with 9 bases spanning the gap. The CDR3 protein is CASSPGWLETQYF. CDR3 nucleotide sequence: TGTGCCAGCTCACCCGGCTGGCTAGAGACCCAGTACTTC.

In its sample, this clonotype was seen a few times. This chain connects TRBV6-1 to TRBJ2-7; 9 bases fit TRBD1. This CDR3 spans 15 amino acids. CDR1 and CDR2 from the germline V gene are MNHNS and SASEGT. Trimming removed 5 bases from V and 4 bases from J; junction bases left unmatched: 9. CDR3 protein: CASSTPGQGIYEQYF. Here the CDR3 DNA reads TGTGCCAGCAGTACCCCGGGACAGGGCATTTACGAGCAGTACTTC.